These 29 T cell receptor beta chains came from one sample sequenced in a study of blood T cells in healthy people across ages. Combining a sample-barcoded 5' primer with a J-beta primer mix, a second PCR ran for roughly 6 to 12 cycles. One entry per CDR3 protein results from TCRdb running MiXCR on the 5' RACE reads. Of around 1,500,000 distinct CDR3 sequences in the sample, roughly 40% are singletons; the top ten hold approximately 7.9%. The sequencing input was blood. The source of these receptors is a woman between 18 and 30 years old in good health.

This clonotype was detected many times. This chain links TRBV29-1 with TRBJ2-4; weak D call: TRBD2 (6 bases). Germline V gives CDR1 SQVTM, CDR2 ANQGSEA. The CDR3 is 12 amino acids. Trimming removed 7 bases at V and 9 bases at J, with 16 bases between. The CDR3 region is CSAVTAGSIQYF. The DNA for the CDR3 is TGCAGCGCTGTGACCGCGGGGAGCATTCAGTACTTC.

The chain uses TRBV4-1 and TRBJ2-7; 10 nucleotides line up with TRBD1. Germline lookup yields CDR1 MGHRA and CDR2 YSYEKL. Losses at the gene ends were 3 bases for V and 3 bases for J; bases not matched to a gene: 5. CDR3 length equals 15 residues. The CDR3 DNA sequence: TGCGCCAGCAGCCAGGCCGGGACAGGGGTCTACGAGCAGTACTTC. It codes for CASSQAGTGVYEQYF.

The CDR3 loop reads CASTVQTEAFF. The CDR3 nucleotides are TGTGCCAGCACCGTACAGACAGAAGCTTTCTTT. This sequence joins TRBV6-5 and TRBJ1-1; no clear D. In germline, CDR1 is MNHEY, CDR2 SVGAGI. Trimming removed 7 bases from V and 8 bases from J, with 11 bases in between. The CDR3 covers 11 residues.

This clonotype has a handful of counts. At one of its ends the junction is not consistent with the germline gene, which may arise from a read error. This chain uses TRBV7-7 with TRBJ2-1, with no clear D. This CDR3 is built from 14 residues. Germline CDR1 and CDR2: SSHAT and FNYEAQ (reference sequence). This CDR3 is CASSLNPGVDEQFF. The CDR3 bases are TGTGCTAGCAGCTTAAACCCTGGTGTGGATGAGCAGTTCTTC. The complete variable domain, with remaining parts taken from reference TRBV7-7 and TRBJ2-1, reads GAGVSQSPRYKVTKRGQDVTLRCDPISSHATLYWYQQALGQGPEFLTYFNYEAQPDKSGLPSDRFSAERPEGSISTLTIQRTEQRDSAMYRCASSLNPGVDEQFFGPGTRLTVL.

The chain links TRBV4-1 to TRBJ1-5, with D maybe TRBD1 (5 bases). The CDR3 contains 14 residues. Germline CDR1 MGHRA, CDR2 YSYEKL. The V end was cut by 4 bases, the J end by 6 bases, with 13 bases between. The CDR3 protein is CASSPDGTSQPQHF. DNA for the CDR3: TGCGCCAGCAGCCCGGACGGGACCAGTCAGCCCCAGCATTTT.

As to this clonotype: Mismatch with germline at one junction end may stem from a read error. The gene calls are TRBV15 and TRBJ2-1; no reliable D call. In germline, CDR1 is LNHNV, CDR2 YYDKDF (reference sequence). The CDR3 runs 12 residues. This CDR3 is CATGRDQDEQFF. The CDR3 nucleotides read TGTGCCACCGGCAGAGATCAGGATGAGCAGTTCTTC.

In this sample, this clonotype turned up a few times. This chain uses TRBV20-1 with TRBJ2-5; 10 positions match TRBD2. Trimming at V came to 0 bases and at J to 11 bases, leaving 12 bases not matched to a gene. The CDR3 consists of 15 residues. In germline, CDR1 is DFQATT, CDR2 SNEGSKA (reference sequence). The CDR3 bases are TGCAGTGCTAGAGATTCGGCTAGCGGGAGAGAGGAGCAGTACTTC. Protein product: CSARDSASGREEQYF.

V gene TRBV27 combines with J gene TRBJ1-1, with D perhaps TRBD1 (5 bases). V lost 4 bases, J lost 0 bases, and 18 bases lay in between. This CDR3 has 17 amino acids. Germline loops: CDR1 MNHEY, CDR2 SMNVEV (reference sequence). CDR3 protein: CASSSPSGVSMNTEAFF. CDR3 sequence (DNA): TGTGCCAGCAGTTCTCCCTCGGGGGTGTCAATGAACACTGAAGCTTTCTTT.

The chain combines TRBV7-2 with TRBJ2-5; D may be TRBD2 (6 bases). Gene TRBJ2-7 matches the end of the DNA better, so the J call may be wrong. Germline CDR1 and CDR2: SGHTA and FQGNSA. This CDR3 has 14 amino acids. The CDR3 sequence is CASSPASDSDEQYF. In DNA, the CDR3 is TGTGCCAGCAGCCCCGCTAGCGACTCAGACGAGCAGTACTTC.

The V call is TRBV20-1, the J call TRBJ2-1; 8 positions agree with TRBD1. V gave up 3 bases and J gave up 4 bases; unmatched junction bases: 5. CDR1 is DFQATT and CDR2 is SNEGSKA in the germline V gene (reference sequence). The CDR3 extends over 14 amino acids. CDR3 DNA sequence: TGCAGTGCTAGCGTTGGGACAGGTTACAATGAGCAGTTCTTC. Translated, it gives CSASVGTGYNEQFF.

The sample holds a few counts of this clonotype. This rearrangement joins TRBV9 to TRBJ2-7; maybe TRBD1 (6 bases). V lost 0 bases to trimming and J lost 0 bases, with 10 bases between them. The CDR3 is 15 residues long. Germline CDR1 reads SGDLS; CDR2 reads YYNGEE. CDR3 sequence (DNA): TGTGCCAGCAGCGTAGGACAGGATAGCTCCTACGAGCAGTACTTC. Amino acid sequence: CASSVGQDSSYEQYF.

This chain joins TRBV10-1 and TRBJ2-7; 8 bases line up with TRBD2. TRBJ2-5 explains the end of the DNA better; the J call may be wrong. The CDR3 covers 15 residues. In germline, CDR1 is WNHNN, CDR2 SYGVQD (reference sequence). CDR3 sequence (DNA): TGCGCCAGCAGTGACCCGGGACTAGGGATGGAGACCCAGTACTTC. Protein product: CASSDPGLGMETQYF.

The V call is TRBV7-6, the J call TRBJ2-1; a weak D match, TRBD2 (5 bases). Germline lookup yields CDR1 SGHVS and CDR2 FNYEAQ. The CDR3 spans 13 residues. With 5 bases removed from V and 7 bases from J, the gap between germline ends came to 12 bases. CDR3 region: CASSADWRNEQFF. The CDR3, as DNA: TGTGCCAGCAGCGCCGACTGGAGGAATGAGCAGTTCTTC.

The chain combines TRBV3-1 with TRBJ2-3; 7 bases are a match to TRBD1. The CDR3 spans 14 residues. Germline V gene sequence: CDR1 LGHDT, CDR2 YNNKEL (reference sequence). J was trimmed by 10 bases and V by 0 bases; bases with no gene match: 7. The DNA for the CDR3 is TGTGCCAGCAGCCAAGATCAGGGGGTCTTTCCGCAGTATTTT. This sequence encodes CASSQDQGVFPQYF.

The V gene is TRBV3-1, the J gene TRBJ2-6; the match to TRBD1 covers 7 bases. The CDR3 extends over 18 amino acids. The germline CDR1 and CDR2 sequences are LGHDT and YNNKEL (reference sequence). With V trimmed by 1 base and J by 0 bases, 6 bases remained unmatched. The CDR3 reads CASSQVGQDFSGANVLTF. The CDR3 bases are TGTGCCAGCAGCCAAGTCGGACAGGACTTCTCTGGGGCCAACGTCCTGACTTTC.

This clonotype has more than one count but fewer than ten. CDR3: CASSYWGSGSLDEQYF. In nucleotides, the CDR3 is TGTGCCAGCAGTTACTGGGGGAGCGGGAGTTTGGACGAGCAGTACTTC. This chain joins TRBV6-6 and TRBJ2-7, with 8 bases identical to TRBD2. The CDR3 loop spans 16 amino acids. V lost 1 base, J lost 5 bases, and 10 bases stayed unmatched. CDR1 and CDR2 (germline): MNHNY, SVGAGI (reference sequence).

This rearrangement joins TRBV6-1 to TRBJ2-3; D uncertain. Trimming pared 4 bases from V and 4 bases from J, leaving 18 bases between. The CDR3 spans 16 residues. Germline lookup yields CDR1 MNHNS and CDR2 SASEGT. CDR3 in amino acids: CASSARTMSGPDTQYF. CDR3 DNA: TGTGCCAGCAGTGCCAGGACCATGAGTGGGCCAGATACGCAGTATTTT.

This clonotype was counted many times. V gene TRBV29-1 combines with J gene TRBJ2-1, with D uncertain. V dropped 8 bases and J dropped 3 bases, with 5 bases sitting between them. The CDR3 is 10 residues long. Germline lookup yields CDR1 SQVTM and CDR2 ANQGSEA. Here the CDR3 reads CSFSYNEQFF. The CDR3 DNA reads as TGCAGCTTCAGCTACAATGAGCAGTTCTTC.

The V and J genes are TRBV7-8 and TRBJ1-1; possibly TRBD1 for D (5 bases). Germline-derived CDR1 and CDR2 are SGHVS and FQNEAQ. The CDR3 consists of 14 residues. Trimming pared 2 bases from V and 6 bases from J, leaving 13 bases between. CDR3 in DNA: TGTGCCAGCAGCTTATATGGCAGGGAGGCTGAAGCTTTCTTT. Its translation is CASSLYGREAEAFF.

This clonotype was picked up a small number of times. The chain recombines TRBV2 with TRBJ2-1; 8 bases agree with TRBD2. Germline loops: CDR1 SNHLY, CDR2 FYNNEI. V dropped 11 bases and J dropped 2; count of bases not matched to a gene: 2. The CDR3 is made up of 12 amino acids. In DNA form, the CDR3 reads TGTGCCGCGGGGGGTACCTACAATGAGCAGTTCTTC. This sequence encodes CAAGGTYNEQFF.

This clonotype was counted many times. CDR3 sequence reads: CAIRTSGGTDTQYF. CDR3 in DNA: TGTGCCATCAGAACTAGCGGGGGCACAGATACGCAGTATTTT. V is TRBV10-3 and J is TRBJ2-3; TRBD2 agrees at 10 bases. CDR1 and CDR2 (germline): ENHRY, SYGVKD. The CDR3 runs to 14 residues. V lost 6 bases to trimming and J lost 1 base; unmatched junction nucleotides: 1.

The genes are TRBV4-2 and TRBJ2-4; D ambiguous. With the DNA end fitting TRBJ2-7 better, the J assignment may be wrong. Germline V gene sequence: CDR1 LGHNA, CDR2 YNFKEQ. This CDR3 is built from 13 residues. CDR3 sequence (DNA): TGTGCCAGCAGCCAAGATTACAGAGACGAGCAGTACTTC. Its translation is CASSQDYRDEQYF.

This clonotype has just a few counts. CDR3 bases: TGTGCCAGCAAGGTCGGCGGGGGGGCCTACGAGCAGTACTTC. It yields the protein CASKVGGGAYEQYF. The chain links TRBV12-3 or TRBV12-4 to TRBJ2-7; 9 bases match TRBD2. Trimming took 7 bases from V and 2 from J; bases not matched to a gene: 6. This CDR3 contains 14 residues.

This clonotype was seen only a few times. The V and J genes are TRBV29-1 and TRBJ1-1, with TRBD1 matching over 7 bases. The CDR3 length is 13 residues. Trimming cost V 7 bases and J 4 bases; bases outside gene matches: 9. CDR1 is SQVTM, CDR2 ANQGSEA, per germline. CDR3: CSGRQGERTEAFF. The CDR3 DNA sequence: TGCAGCGGCCGACAGGGAGAGCGCACTGAAGCTTTCTTT.

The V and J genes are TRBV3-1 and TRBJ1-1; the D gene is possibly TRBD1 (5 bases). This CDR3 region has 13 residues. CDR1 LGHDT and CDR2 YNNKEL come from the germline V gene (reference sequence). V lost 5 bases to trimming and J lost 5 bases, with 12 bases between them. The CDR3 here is CASSGTQGTEAFF. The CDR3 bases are TGTGCCAGCAGCGGGACGCAAGGGACTGAAGCTTTCTTT.

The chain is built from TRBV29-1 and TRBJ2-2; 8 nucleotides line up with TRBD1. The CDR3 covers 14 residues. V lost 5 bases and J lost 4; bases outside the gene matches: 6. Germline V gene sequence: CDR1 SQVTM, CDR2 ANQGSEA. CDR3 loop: CSVRQGRGTGELFF. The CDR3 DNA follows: TGCAGCGTTAGACAGGGGCGCGGCACCGGGGAGCTGTTTTTT.

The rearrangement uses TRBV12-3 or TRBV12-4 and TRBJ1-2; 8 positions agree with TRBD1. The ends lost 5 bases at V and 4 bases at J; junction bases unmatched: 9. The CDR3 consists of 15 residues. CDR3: CASSQLRDRSYGYTF. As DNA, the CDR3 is TGTGCCAGCAGTCAGCTTAGGGACAGGAGCTATGGCTACACCTTC.

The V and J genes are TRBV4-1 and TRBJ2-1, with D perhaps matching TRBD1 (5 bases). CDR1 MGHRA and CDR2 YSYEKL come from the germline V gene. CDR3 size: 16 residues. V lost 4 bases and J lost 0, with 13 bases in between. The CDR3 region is CASSLGLSTSYNEQFF. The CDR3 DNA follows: TGCGCCAGCAGCCTGGGGCTATCAACCTCCTACAATGAGCAGTTCTTC.

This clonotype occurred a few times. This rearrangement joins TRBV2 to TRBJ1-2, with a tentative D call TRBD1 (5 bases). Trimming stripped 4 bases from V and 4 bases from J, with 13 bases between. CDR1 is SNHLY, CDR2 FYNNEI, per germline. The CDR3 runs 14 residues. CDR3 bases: TGTGCCAGCAGTGGCGAATCCGGGGGCTATGGCTACACCTTC. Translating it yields CASSGESGGYGYTF. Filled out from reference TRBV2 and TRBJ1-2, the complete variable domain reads EPEVTQTPSHQVTQMGQEVILRCVPISNHLYFYWYRQILGQKVEFLVSFYNNEISEKSEIFDDQFSVERPDGSNFTLKIRSTKLEDSAMYFCASSGESGGYGYTFGSGTRLTVV.